This TCR beta chain was retrieved from a study of blood T cell repertoires in COVID-19. The overall study: Samples representing acute and convalescent COVID-19 were sourced from the United States, Italy and Spain. PBMCs, B-cell-depleted T cells, or T cells were the source of the cDNA or gDNA that made up the material.

Comment on this clone: Other DNA sequences of this sample code for an identical CDR3.

Authors' data handling: Estimation of nucleated cell counts relied on the amplification of reference gene primers. Libraries were prepared by immunoSEQ multiplex PCR; TCRdb keeps only in-frame clonotypes and omits some of them. V and J calls plus clone size are reproduced from that table; the DNA served to infer D and trimming. The sample lists approximately 290,000 clones; roughly 91% were seen once. Input material: peripheral blood. The sequence was obtained from a man aged 25-45 years with acute or convalescent COVID-19.

The CDR3 region is CASSELENTEAFF. In nucleotides, the CDR3 is TGTGCCAGCAGTGAACTAGAGAACACTGAAGCTTTCTTT. The chain couples TRBV2 to TRBJ1-1; no reliable D call. V gave up 2 bases and J gave up 1 base, with 5 bases separating them. Germline CDR1 SNHLY, CDR2 FYNNEI. The CDR3 is made up of 13 amino acids. Full variable domain (missing parts from reference TRBV2 and TRBJ1-1): EPEVTQTPSHQVTQMGQEVILRCVPISNHLYFYWYRQILGQKVEFLVSFYNNEISEKSEIFDDQFSVERPDGSNFTLKIRSTKLEDSAMYFCASSELENTEAFFGQGTRLTVV.